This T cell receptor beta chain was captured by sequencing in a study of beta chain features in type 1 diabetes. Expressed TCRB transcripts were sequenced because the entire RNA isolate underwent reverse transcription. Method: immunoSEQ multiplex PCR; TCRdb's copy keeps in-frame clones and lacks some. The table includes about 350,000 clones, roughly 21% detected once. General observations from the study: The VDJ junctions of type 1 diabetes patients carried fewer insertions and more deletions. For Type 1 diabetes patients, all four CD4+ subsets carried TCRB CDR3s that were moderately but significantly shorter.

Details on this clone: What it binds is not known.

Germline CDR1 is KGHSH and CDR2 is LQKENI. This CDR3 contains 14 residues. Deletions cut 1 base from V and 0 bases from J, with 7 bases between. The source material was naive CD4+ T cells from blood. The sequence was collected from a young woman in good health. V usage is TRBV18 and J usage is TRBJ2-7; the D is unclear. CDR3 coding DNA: TGTGCCAGCTCACCACTGCGGAGCTCCTACGAGCAGTACTTC. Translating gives CASSPLRSSYEQYF.